This is a list of T cell receptor beta chains from one sample in a study of shared clonotypes between healthy human individuals. Data came from immunoSEQ multiplex PCR; TCRdb stores just in-frame clones and leaves some out. The profile shows fewer than 650,000 clones, around three quarters of them singletons. The source material was PBMCs. The receptors derive from a woman aged 40 to 49 in good health. Some clones in this sample may be carry-over from other donors' samples. CDR3s include the opening cysteine and the closing phenylalanine or tryptophan. Rows give clone size only sometimes, using once, few, many, or a class for an expanded clone.

15	TRBJ1-5	TRBV5-6	.	CASSLRGYSNQPQHF
14	TRBJ2-3	TRBV6-1	once	CASSGTGGTDTQYF
21	TRBJ1-5	TRBV18	.	CASSPQTDSDPDHGSNQPQHF
16	TRBJ2-7	TRBV5-6	.	CASSSRPRGRTYEQYF
14	TRBJ2-5	TRBV14	.	CASSPRIAGETQYF
15	TRBJ2-7	TRBV7-3	.	CASSLAGGRDYEQYF
16	TRBJ2-3	TRBV9	.	CASSVWASASTDTQYF
14	TRBJ2-3	TRBV18	.	CASSTSGRGDTQYF
15	TRBJ2-5	TRBV5-4	once	CASSLDTLGQETQYF
15	TRBJ2-3	TRBV6-1	.	CASSDPTGRTDTQYF
15	TRBJ1-1	TRBV19	few	CASSISIAFLAEAFF
13	TRBJ2-7	TRBV5-1	.	CASSPEPSYEQYF
14	TRBJ2-3	TRBV2	.	CASILEGSTDTQYF
16	TRBJ1-2	TRBV5-8	few	CASSLRTYREVYGYTF
14	TRBJ2-1	TRBV7-2	.	CASSPGSGARVQFF
15	TRBJ2-3	TRBV13	few	CASSSLAGEQDTQYF
17	TRBJ2-7	TRBV5-1	.	CASSLGTSGHLSYEQYF
16	TRBJ1-2	TRBV27	.	CASKSGPDRGPYGYTF
14	TRBJ2-7	TRBV2	.	CASHRGRGLYEQYF
16	TRBJ2-4	TRBV2	.	CASSARFGRVGNIQYF
13	TRBJ1-5	TRBV7-2	.	CASSSDRDQPQHF
14	TRBJ2-1	TRBV5-1	once	CASEAAGANNEQFF
13	TRBJ1-4	TRBV28	.	CASSQQGYEKLFF
13	TRBJ1-2	TRBV7-8	.	CASSSRDSYGYTF
12	TRBJ2-7	TRBV2	.	CASNREQREQYF
14	TRBJ2-7	TRBV27	many	CASSLAGPNYEQYF
13	TRBJ2-7	TRBV18	.	CASSATSGYEQYF
17	TRBJ2-7	TRBV7-9	once	CASSLVLAGEHWLEQYF
16	TRBJ2-2	TRBV7-6	.	CASSLTGGWGTGELFF
14	TRBJ1-3	TRBV4-2	.	CASRRTASGNTIYF
13	TRBJ2-1	TRBV11-3	.	CASSLFSGNEQFF
10	TRBJ2-1	TRBV29-1	.	CSVVYNEQFF
16	TRBJ2-3	TRBV14	.	CASSQGTSGRTDTQYF
15	TRBJ1-4	TRBV28	.	CASSARDPGPEKLFF
16	TRBJ2-5	TRBV5-8	.	CASSLGFGQNQETQYF
16	TRBJ1-5	TRBV5-5	.	CASSLEGQSFGGPQHF
14	TRBJ2-5	TRBV28	.	CASSGQLGWETQYF
16	TRBJ2-1	TRBV19	few	CASSPMTSGPRDEQFF
15	TRBJ2-4	TRBV7-8	few	CASSLAGIAKNIQYF
17	TRBJ1-1	TRBV5-1	many	CASSLRPQGNGYTEAFF
14	TRBJ2-5	TRBV5-1	.	CASSLPGPQETQYF
15	TRBJ2-7	TRBV5-1	.	CASSSPGQGSYEQYF
16	TRBJ2-7	TRBV21-1	.	CASSKEGQGRSYEQYF
15	TRBJ2-1	TRBV7-2	.	CASSLRGQPYNEQFF
16	TRBJ2-1	TRBV9	.	CASSLGGRGRNNEQFF